This TCR beta chain is drawn from a study of blood T cell repertoires in COVID-19. The length of the CDR3 is 15 residues. V lost 1 base, J lost 5 bases, and 8 bases stayed unmatched. CDR1 is LGHNT, CDR2 FRNRAP, per germline. In the authors' workflow: The authors estimated nucleated cell counts from reference gene primer amplification. Libraries were prepared by immunoSEQ multiplex PCR; TCRdb keeps only in-frame clonotypes and omits some of them. Clone size and the V and J calls come from that table; the DNA yielded D and trimming. This sample has about 280,000 clones, with approximately 88% found just once.

Sequenced input: peripheral blood. This TCR derives from a man between 18 and 29 years old with active or convalescent COVID-19. The chain recombines TRBV12-5 with TRBJ2-7; 7 bases agree with TRBD1. The CDR3 protein is CASGLEGTGAHEQYF. DNA of the CDR3: TGTGCTAGTGGTTTGGAAGGCACAGGGGCCCACGAGCAGTACTTC.